What follows describes a single T cell receptor (beta chain). The antigen is undetermined. Researchers ran the PCR with 60 Vbeta and 13 Jbeta primers. Here immunoSEQ multiplex PCR was the method, and the copy in TCRdb shows in-frame clones only, minus some. The sample contains 55,000 to 75,000 clones, just under 75% of which appear only once. CDR3 size: 14 residues. The ends were cut back, 0 bases at V and 3 bases at J, with 7 bases in the middle. Germline V CDR1 and CDR2: SGHRS, YFSETQ. The data belong to a study of cytomegalovirus exposure and HLA in healthy donors. Study findings and constraints: Later analysis identified several of the most significant clusters that appeared linked to common viral pathogens. Many donors shared some public TCRs, even though most TCR sequences were rare. Sequencing had likely introduced a cluster of highly shared sequence variants as an artifact.

The sequencing input was PBMCs. The rearrangement uses TRBV5-1 and TRBJ2-1, with a tentative D call TRBD2 (5 bases). The receptor comes from a human donor in good health. The CDR3 region has the DNA TGCGCCAGCAGCTTGGCGGGAATCTACAATGAGCAGTTCTTC. Translation gives CASSLAGIYNEQFF.